This TCR beta chain stems from a study of blood T cell repertoires in COVID-19. In its sample, this clone was seen a few times. The V end lost 3 bases, the J end lost 4 bases, and 19 bases lay between the germline ends. Germline CDR1 reads SGHTA; CDR2 reads FQGNSA. CDR3 length: 17 residues. Measured with immunoSEQ multiplex PCR; TCRdb has only the in-frame clones, and not every one. Seen here are over 110,000 clones, around three quarters observed once, and the top ten hold approximately 4%. The receptor was isolated from a man in his sixties with acute or convalescent COVID-19. The gene calls are TRBV7-2 and TRBJ1-5; D unclear. Source material: peripheral blood. The CDR3 protein is CASSFLVPIGGNQPQHF. The DNA for the CDR3 is TGTGCCAGCAGCTTCTTGGTCCCTATCGGAGGGAATCAGCCCCAGCATTTT. Complete variable domain (other parts from reference TRBV7-2 and TRBJ1-5): GAGVSQSPSNKVTEKGKDVELRCDPISGHTALYWYRQSLGQGLEFLIYFQGNSAPDKSGLPSDRFSAERTGGSVSTLTIQRTQQEDSAVYLCASSFLVPIGGNQPQHFGDGTRLSIL.